The 31 T cell receptor beta chains below all came from one sample that was sequenced in a study of blood T cell repertoires in COVID-19. Here immunoSEQ multiplex PCR was the method, and the copy in TCRdb shows in-frame clones only, minus some. The data contain about 59,000 clones, roughly 80% of them singletons. The material sequenced was peripheral blood. Every receptor here comes from a human donor in a cohort sampled during active COVID-19.

This clone was counted only a few times. Other DNA sequences in the sample encode the same CDR3. DNA for the CDR3: TGTGCCAGTAGTAGGGGGGACTCGATCTCCTACGAGCAGTACTTC. Translated: CASSRGDSISYEQYF. The chain uses TRBV19 and TRBJ2-7; D is possibly TRBD2 (6 bases). The CDR3 is 15 residues long. V was cut by 4 bases and J by 0 bases, with 13 bases left in between. The V gene's germline CDR1 is LNHDA and CDR2 SQIVND (reference sequence).

V is TRBV3-1 (or the pseudogene TRBV3-2) and J is TRBJ2-7; D is unclear. In germline, CDR1 is LGHDT, CDR2 YNNKEL (reference sequence). Trimming removed 0 bases at V and 9 bases at J, with 12 bases between. This CDR3 region has 13 residues. The CDR3: CASSQDRASAQYF. CDR3 nucleotide sequence: TGTGCCAGCAGCCAAGATCGTGCGAGTGCGCAGTACTTC.

The CDR3 DNA follows: TGTGCCAGCAGCTTAGTAGGCAGCCCAGGCGGGGAGCTGTTTTTT. Translating it yields CASSLVGSPGGELFF. The V gene is TRBV7-8, the J gene TRBJ2-2; D uncertain. The V end lost 1 base, the J end lost 7 bases, and 13 bases lay between the germline ends. CDR1 and CDR2 (germline): SGHVS, FQNEAQ. The CDR3 loop spans 15 amino acids.

The genes are TRBV2 and TRBJ2-1; TRBD2 might be the D (6 bases). Trimming left V 7 bases short and J 6 bases short, with 19 bases between. CDR3 length: 15 residues. Germline V CDR1 and CDR2: SNHLY, FYNNEI. The DNA for the CDR3 is TGTGCCAGCAACACGGCGGCAGGGAGGTTCAATGAGCAGTTCTTC. This codes for CASNTAAGRFNEQFF.

The chain carries TRBV2 and TRBJ1-2; 8 positions agree with TRBD1. V lost 7 bases, J lost 7 bases, and 8 bases stayed unmatched. Per germline, CDR1 SNHLY and CDR2 FYNNEI. The CDR3 is 13 residues long. The CDR3 reads CASKSARGPGYTF. CDR3 in DNA: TGTGCCAGCAAGTCGGCCAGGGGGCCTGGCTACACCTTC.

This chain uses TRBV12-3 or TRBV12-4 with TRBJ1-1; D unresolved. CDR3 size: 12 residues. V lost 0 bases, J lost 7 bases, and 6 bases lay in between. CDR3 coding DNA: TGTGCCAGCAGTTTAGCGGAGCATGAAGCTTTCTTT. As protein: CASSLAEHEAFF.

This clone was counted a few times. The chain couples TRBV6-5 to TRBJ1-6; TRBD1 matches 7 bases. This CDR3 is built from 14 residues. Germline V gives CDR1 MNHEY, CDR2 SVGAGI. The J segment lost 4 bases and the V segment lost 8 bases, leaving 5 bases of the junction unmatched. CDR3 sequence reads: CASWLGQYNSPLHF. Written as DNA, the CDR3 is TGTGCCAGCTGGTTGGGACAGTATAATTCACCCCTCCACTTT.

The chain links TRBV28 to TRBJ2-2, with 11 positions matching TRBD2. V shed 6 bases and J 1 base; nucleotides not matched to a gene: 1. The germline V gene encodes CDR1 MDHEN and CDR2 SYDVKM. The length of the CDR3 is 15 residues. The CDR3 loop is CASSLAGGNTGELFF. The CDR3 DNA is TGTGCCAGCAGCCTAGCGGGAGGGAACACCGGGGAGCTGTTTTTT.

V is TRBV29-1 and J is TRBJ2-7; 9 positions agree with TRBD2. After removal of 6 bases from V and 5 bases from J, the junction contained 17 bases not matched to a gene. Per germline, CDR1 SQVTM and CDR2 ANQGSEA. The length of the CDR3 is 16 residues. The chain's CDR3 is CSVLAGGGPGGNEQYF. In nucleotides, the CDR3 is TGCAGCGTCCTGGCGGGAGGGGGGCCCGGGGGCAACGAGCAGTACTTC.

V usage is TRBV7-6 and J usage is TRBJ2-5; 9 nucleotides line up with TRBD2. Germline V gene data show CDR1 as SGHVS and CDR2 as FNYEAQ. There are 14 residues in the CDR3. With 4 bases clipped from V and 5 bases from J, the junction kept 5 bases outside the gene matches. CDR3 amino acids: CASSSGLARETQYF. For the CDR3, the DNA is TGTGCCAGCAGCTCGGGACTAGCTCGGGAGACCCAGTACTTC.

This rearrangement joins TRBV29-1 to TRBJ2-2; D is possibly TRBD2 (5 bases). Germline V CDR1 and CDR2: SQVTM, ANQGSEA. The V end was cut by 3 bases, the J end by 0 bases, with 8 bases between. CDR3 length: 14 residues. CDR3: CSVDSVSNTGELFF. The CDR3 bases are TGCAGCGTTGATAGCGTATCGAACACCGGGGAGCTGTTTTTT.

This clone is a singleton in its sample. This chain joins TRBV15 and TRBJ2-2, with TRBD2 as a possible D gene (5 bases). CDR3 length equals 12 residues. The V end lost 3 bases, the J end lost 9 bases, and 8 bases lay between the germline ends. Germline V gene lookup returns CDR1 LNHNV and CDR2 YYDKDF (reference sequence). The CDR3 here is CATSSGIRELFF. In DNA form, the CDR3 reads TGTGCCACCAGCAGCGGGATCCGGGAGCTGTTTTTT.

The chain has TRBV10-3 and TRBJ2-5; 11 nucleotides match TRBD2. Germline assignment: CDR1 ENHRY and CDR2 SYGVKD. With 5 bases clipped from V and 4 bases from J, the junction kept 3 bases outside the gene matches. This CDR3 contains 14 residues. The chain's CDR3 is CAISRLAGIETQYF. Here the CDR3 DNA reads TGTGCCATCAGTCGACTAGCGGGAATAGAGACCCAGTACTTC.

The chain is built from TRBV4-3 and TRBJ1-5, with a possible D match to TRBD1 (5 bases). Per the germline V gene, CDR1 is LGHNA and CDR2 is YSLEER. The CDR3 extends over 16 amino acids. Trimming left V 1 base short and J 3 bases short, with 13 bases between. The CDR3 DNA reads TGCGCCAGCAGCCAAGTACTGCGGGGGTCCAATCAGCCCCAGCATTTT. This codes for CASSQVLRGSNQPQHF.

This clone came up a few times. V is TRBV7-2 and J is TRBJ2-7; 7 positions agree with TRBD2. CDR1 and CDR2 from the germline V gene are SGHTA and FQGNSA. This CDR3 region has 15 residues. V lost 6 bases to trimming and J lost 3 bases; unmatched junction nucleotides: 11. The DNA for the CDR3 is TGTGCCAGCAGGAGTGGGCTAGCGGTCCTCTACGAGCAGTACTTC. It encodes CASRSGLAVLYEQYF. Complete variable domain (other parts from reference TRBV7-2 and TRBJ2-7): GAGVSQSPSNKVTEKGKDVELRCDPISGHTALYWYRQSLGQGLEFLIYFQGNSAPDKSGLPSDRFSAERTGGSVSTLTIQRTQQEDSAVYLCASRSGLAVLYEQYFGPGTRLTVT.

J is TRBJ2-7 and V is TRBV15; D not resolved. The germline V and J ends were trimmed by 0 bases and 4 bases, with 10 bases remaining between them. There are 14 residues in the CDR3. Germline CDR1 is LNHNV and CDR2 is YYDKDF (reference sequence). CDR3: CATSRDRGRYEQYF. The CDR3 DNA sequence: TGTGCCACCAGCAGAGATCGAGGTCGGTACGAGCAGTACTTC.

This clone was picked up a small number of times. Here the CDR3 reads CSARDREGYTF. As DNA, the CDR3 is TGCAGTGCAAGGGACAGGGAAGGCTACACCTTC. The rearrangement uses TRBV20-1 and TRBJ1-2; TRBD1 agrees at 9 bases. In germline, CDR1 is DFQATT, CDR2 SNEGSKA (reference sequence). Unmatched junction bases numbered 4, after V lost 6 bases and J lost 8 bases. CDR3 length: 11 residues.

The chain uses TRBV28 and TRBJ2-7; 9 bases fit TRBD2. CDR3 length: 14 amino acids. V shed 5 bases and J 4 bases; nucleotides not matched to a gene: 6. Germline assignment: CDR1 MDHEN and CDR2 SYDVKM. The CDR3 DNA follows: TGTGCCAGCAGTCTTAGCGGGAGCTCGTACGAGCAGTACTTC. It codes for CASSLSGSSYEQYF.

J is TRBJ2-5 and V is TRBV6-2 or TRBV6-3; maybe TRBD2 (5 bases). The CDR3 spans 15 residues. V lost 2 bases and J 1 base, leaving 11 bases between the germline ends. Germline V gives CDR1 MNHEY, CDR2 SVGEGT. The DNA for the CDR3 is TGTGCCAGCAGTTACACCTGGGGAGCCCAAGAGACCCAGTACTTC. Its translation: CASSYTWGAQETQYF.

J is TRBJ2-1 and V is TRBV7-2; a weak D match, TRBD2 (6 bases). The CDR3 consists of 16 residues. Deletions cut 4 bases from V and 3 bases from J, with 16 bases between. Looked up from germline, CDR1 is SGHTA and CDR2 is FQGNSA. The CDR3 loop reads CASSSYLAPGYNEQFF. DNA for the CDR3: TGTGCCAGCAGCTCCTACCTAGCGCCCGGCTACAATGAGCAGTTCTTC.

The rearrangement uses TRBV19 and TRBJ2-6; TRBD2 is a possible D gene (6 bases). The CDR3 consists of 16 residues. Trimming removed 1 base from V and 2 bases from J, with 9 bases in between. Germline CDR1 reads LNHDA; CDR2 reads SQIVND (reference sequence). CDR3 DNA sequence: TGTGCCAGTAGTATAGTAGGAGGGGCTGGGGCCAACGTCCTGACTTTC. Its translation: CASSIVGGAGANVLTF.

DNA of the CDR3: TGTGCCAGCAGCCCCAGGACTAGCGGGAGAGGGGATACGCAGTATTTT. This encodes CASSPRTSGRGDTQYF. The chain is built from TRBV7-9 and TRBJ2-3; 13 nucleotides line up with TRBD2. Germline V CDR1 and CDR2: SEHNR, FQNEAQ (reference sequence). The CDR3 has 16 amino acids. Losses at the gene ends were 5 bases for V and 6 bases for J; bases not matched to a gene: 8.

This clone came up a few times. The chain links TRBV28 to TRBJ2-2; 7 bases match TRBD1. CDR1 and CDR2 from the germline V gene are MDHEN and SYDVKM. After removal of 1 base from V and 4 bases from J, the junction contained 6 bases not matched to a gene. The CDR3 sequence is 16 residues long. CDR3 nucleotide sequence: TGTGCCAGCAGTTTATACACAGGGGCTCCCACCGGGGAGCTGTTTTTT. This encodes CASSLYTGAPTGELFF.

The chain is built from TRBV5-8 and TRBJ1-3, with D hard to call. Trimming stripped 3 bases from V and 0 bases from J, with 13 bases between. The CDR3 consists of 16 residues. Germline CDR1 reads SGHTS; CDR2 reads YDEGEE. Written as DNA, the CDR3 is TGTGCCAGCAGCTCATTCATGCGAACCTCTGGAAACACCATATATTTT. Protein sequence: CASSSFMRTSGNTIYF.

The CDR3, as DNA: TGTGCCAGTAGTAATACAGGGAACACCGGGGAGCTGTTTTTT. Residues: CASSNTGNTGELFF. The J gene is TRBJ2-2, the V gene TRBV19; weak D call: TRBD1 (5 bases). The germline V and J ends were trimmed by 4 bases and 1 base, with 7 bases remaining between them. The CDR3 is 14 amino acids. The V gene's germline CDR1 is LNHDA and CDR2 SQIVND (reference sequence).

The chain links TRBV7-2 to TRBJ2-7, with 13 positions matching TRBD2. Germline V gene data show CDR1 as SGHTA and CDR2 as FQGNSA. The V and J ends lost 5 bases and 8 bases, in that order; junction bases with no gene match: 12. The CDR3 totals 16 residues. The CDR3 bases are TGTGCCAGCAGCCGGACTAGCGGGAGTTACCTGGTAAAGCAGTACTTC. It encodes CASSRTSGSYLVKQYF.

The V call is TRBV4-1, the J call TRBJ2-3; 7 nucleotides match TRBD1. V dropped 1 base and J dropped 7; count of bases not matched to a gene: 11. Germline-derived CDR1 and CDR2 are MGHRA and YSYEKL. The CDR3 has 16 residues. The CDR3: CASSQATGPRGNTQYF. The CDR3, as DNA: TGCGCCAGCAGCCAAGCGACAGGGCCCCGAGGGAATACGCAGTATTTT.

This chain joins TRBV3-1 (or the pseudogene TRBV3-2) and TRBJ1-2, with D possibly matching TRBD1 (6 bases). There are 13 residues in the CDR3. Trimming removed 4 bases from V and 4 bases from J, with 10 bases in between. Germline V CDR1 and CDR2: LGHDT, YNNKEL (reference sequence). This CDR3 is CASSPPGAYGYTF. Written as DNA, the CDR3 is TGTGCCAGCAGCCCCCCAGGGGCCTATGGCTACACCTTC.

The rearrangement uses TRBV28 and TRBJ2-7; TRBD1 might be the D (6 bases). CDR3 size: 14 residues. V lost 7 bases and J 3 bases, leaving 16 bases between the germline ends. The V gene's germline CDR1 is MDHEN and CDR2 SYDVKM. The CDR3 is CASISRTANYEQYF. The CDR3 DNA reads TGTGCCAGCATCTCCAGGACAGCAAACTACGAGCAGTACTTC.

This chain uses TRBV9 with TRBJ1-1; TRBD1 is a possible D gene (6 bases). CDR1 is SGDLS and CDR2 is YYNGEE in the germline V gene. The V end was cut by 7 bases, the J end by 1 base, with 11 bases between. The CDR3 runs 13 residues. CDR3 sequence reads: CASSMGANTEAFF. In DNA form, the CDR3 reads TGTGCCAGCTCGATGGGGGCGAACACTGAAGCTTTCTTT.

This chain joins TRBV28 and TRBJ1-4; 8 nucleotides agree with TRBD1. Germline V gene sequence: CDR1 MDHEN, CDR2 SYDVKM. V lost 8 bases to trimming and J lost 5 bases; unmatched junction nucleotides: 7. CDR3 length: 14 amino acids. The CDR3 sequence is CASFRGQGNEKLFF. DNA for the CDR3: TGTGCCAGCTTCAGAGGACAGGGCAATGAAAAACTGTTTTTT. The entire variable domain, with the rest obtained from reference TRBV28 and TRBJ1-4, is as follows: DVKVTQSSRYLVKRTGEKVFLECVQDMDHENMFWYRQDPGLGLRLIYFSYDVKMKEKGDIPEGYSVSREKKERFSLILESASTNQTSMYLCASFRGQGNEKLFFGSGTQLSVL.